This T cell receptor (beta chain) stems from a study of cytomegalovirus exposure and HLA in healthy donors. The PCR used 60 Vbeta and 13 Jbeta primers. Data came from immunoSEQ multiplex PCR; TCRdb stores just in-frame clones and leaves some out. The sample includes around 53,000 clones. Regarding the study as a whole: The study put under 200 TCR beta chains on its list as cytomegalovirus-associated. The later analysis indicated that the majority of CMV-associated TCR beta chains appeared HLA-restricted. When analyzed later, a missense DCLRE1C variant was found to be linked to TCR beta V- and J-gene trimming.

The V and J ends lost 2 bases and 8 bases respectively, with 12 bases between them. Germline V gene lookup returns CDR1 MNHEY and CDR2 SVGAGI. This CDR3 is built from 13 residues. To note about this clone: Its antigen is still unknown.

V and J are TRBV6-5 and TRBJ1-1; maybe TRBD1 (6 bases). Input material: PBMCs. The sequence came from a woman aged 25 to 39 in good health and CMV-seropositive. The DNA for the CDR3 is TGTGCCAGCAGTTACCACGGACAGCAAGAAGCTTTCTTT. Amino acid sequence: CASSYHGQQEAFF.